This passage covers 10 T cell receptor beta chains from one sample sequenced in a study of T-cell memory formation after mild COVID-19. TCRdb redid the calling of the 5' RACE reads with MiXCR, one entry per CDR3 protein. This table has about 180,000 distinct CDR3 sequences, approximately 16% appearing once. What was sequenced was PBMCs or a T cell subset sorted from them (not recorded which). The receptors stem from an adult woman who had mild COVID-19 (a few samples of this study predate the infection). Cell type and time point are not known.

The chain is built from TRBV5-5 and TRBJ1-5; the D gene is possibly TRBD1 (5 bases). Trimming shortened V by 4 bases and J by 0 bases, and 17 bases separated the two germline ends. The CDR3 consists of 17 residues. Germline assignment: CDR1 SGHKS and CDR2 YYEKEE (reference sequence). This chain's CDR3 is CASSPIGGDGSNQPQHF. The CDR3 DNA is TGTGCCAGCAGCCCAATTGGGGGGGACGGTAGCAATCAGCCCCAGCATTTT. Full variable domain (remainder filled in from reference TRBV5-5 and TRBJ1-5): DAGVTQSPTHLIKTRGQQVTLRCSPISGHKSVSWYQQVLGQGPQFIFQYYEKEERGRGNFPDRFSARQFPNYSSELNVNALLLGDSALYLCASSPIGGDGSNQPQHFGDGTRLSIL.

The CDR3 sequence: CASSRGQEETQYF. The CDR3 coding sequence is TGTGCCAGCAGCAGGGGGCAGGAAGAGACCCAGTACTTC. The chain recombines TRBV7-3 with TRBJ2-5, with TRBD1 identical over 7 bases. The CDR3 sequence is 13 residues long. V shed 5 bases, J shed 3 bases, and the junction held 3 bases outside the gene matches. Germline values: CDR1 SGHTA, CDR2 FQGTGA.

This clonotype came up a few times. This rearrangement joins TRBV7-2 to TRBJ2-7; 9 positions match TRBD2. J gave up 10 bases and V 6 bases, and 10 bases lay outside the gene matches. The CDR3 extends over 13 amino acids. Germline lookup yields CDR1 SGHTA and CDR2 FQGNSA. The CDR3 here is CASRRDGGGEQYF. Here the CDR3 DNA reads TGTGCCAGCAGACGGGACGGCGGGGGGGAACAGTACTTC.

This clonotype was counted between two and nine times. This sequence joins TRBV4-3 and TRBJ2-3; TRBD1 matches 7 bases. Germline V gene data show CDR1 as LGHNA and CDR2 as YSLEER. V lost 1 base, J lost 4 bases, and 8 bases stayed unmatched. The CDR3 runs 16 residues. In DNA form, the CDR3 reads TGCGCCAGCAGCCAAGGACTTGGGCAGGGGGCAGATACGCAGTATTTT. Amino acids: CASSQGLGQGADTQYF.

The J gene is TRBJ1-1, the V gene TRBV4-1; maybe TRBD1 (5 bases). The length of the CDR3 is 16 residues. CDR1 and CDR2 from the germline V gene are MGHRA and YSYEKL. Between the trimmed V and J ends, which lost 4 bases and 4 bases, there was a span of 19 bases. The CDR3 coding sequence is TGCGCCAGCAGCCCACGGACTAGCAGGGTTACCACTGAAGCTTTCTTT. It codes for CASSPRTSRVTTEAFF.

There are a few counts of this clonotype. The chain links TRBV4-1 to TRBJ2-1; D remains ambiguous. Germline values: CDR1 MGHRA, CDR2 YSYEKL. V lost 7 bases to trimming and J lost 8 bases, with 24 bases between them. The CDR3 covers 16 residues. The CDR3 loop reads CASTKGWLPPRDEQFF. CDR3 in DNA: TGCGCCAGCACCAAAGGATGGCTCCCACCAAGGGATGAGCAGTTCTTC.

A few counts support this clonotype. The chain has TRBV29-1 and TRBJ2-3; D perhaps matches TRBD1 (6 bases). Germline V gives CDR1 SQVTM, CDR2 ANQGSEA. This CDR3 region has 16 residues. Trimming took 5 bases from V and 2 from J, leaving 20 bases between them. CDR3 coding DNA: TGCAGCGTTCTTTCCGGGCCAGGGGCGATCACAGATACGCAGTATTTT. Protein product: CSVLSGPGAITDTQYF.

This clonotype was observed a single time. The gene calls are TRBV4-1 and TRBJ2-5; D remains ambiguous. CDR3 length: 12 residues. Germline V lookup: CDR1 MGHRA, CDR2 YSYEKL. The germline V and J ends were trimmed by 0 bases and 7 bases, with 6 bases remaining between them. The CDR3 DNA follows: TGCGCCAGCAGCCAAGATTCGGTGACCCAGTACTTC. Translation: CASSQDSVTQYF.

This clonotype was observed a handful of times. This sequence joins TRBV7-2 and TRBJ2-3; 8 positions agree with TRBD1. The V segment lost 3 bases and the J segment 0 bases; nucleotides outside the gene matches: 8. Germline V gene data show CDR1 as SGHTA and CDR2 as FQGNSA. The CDR3 extends over 17 amino acids. This CDR3 reads CASSLGTGTGSTDTQYF. CDR3 nucleotides: TGTGCCAGCAGCTTGGGGACAGGAACGGGGAGCACAGATACGCAGTATTTT. Variable domain in full (rest from reference TRBV7-2 and TRBJ2-3): GAGVSQSPSNKVTEKGKDVELRCDPISGHTALYWYRQSLGQGLEFLIYFQGNSAPDKSGLPSDRFSAERTGGSVSTLTIQRTQQEDSAVYLCASSLGTGTGSTDTQYFGPGTRLTVL.

This clonotype was recorded at least ten times. The chain uses TRBV7-9 and TRBJ2-7, with 9 positions matching TRBD1. V gave up 5 bases and J gave up 3 bases; unmatched junction bases: 5. CDR3 length equals 14 residues. Germline V gene sequence: CDR1 SEHNR, CDR2 FQNEAQ (reference sequence). The CDR3 nucleotides are TGTGCCAGCAGCCCGGGACAGGGCTACTACGAGCAGTACTTC. The encoded protein is CASSPGQGYYEQYF.